The clone carrying this T cell receptor beta chain was recorded many times. Its antigen is not known. The record originates from a study of T cells in Graves' hyperthyroidism and ophthalmopathy. It was considered stable Graves' hyperthyroidism when ophthalmopathy did not progress within 18 months. Clinical symptoms, serum thyroxine, TRAb, thyroid ultrasound and orbital computed tomography established diagnosis. Findings of the study overall: Also found in blood were most expanded thyroid clonotypes above 0.001.

The V end lost 4 bases, the J end lost 4 bases, and 11 bases lay between the germline ends. CDR1 is DFQATT and CDR2 is SNEGSKA in the germline V gene (reference sequence). The CDR3 spans 13 residues. Amplification of TCR beta CDR3 regions was performed using RNA transcripts as template. When the TCR CDR3 underwent first-round RT-PCR, the HTBI primer set was used. TCRdb recomputed calls from the multiplex PCR reads with MiXCR, one row per CDR3 protein. Found here are some 460,000 distinct CDR3 sequences, around a sixth of them singletons; the top ten hold roughly 7.4%. The TCR originated in a woman under 30 with Graves' hyperthyroidism. Sequencing used blood. V and J are TRBV20-1 and TRBJ2-1; no definite D call. The CDR3 sequence: CSATLDPYNEQFF. Here the CDR3 DNA reads TGCAGTGCTACTCTCGACCCGTACAATGAGCAGTTCTTC.